This T cell receptor (beta chain) originates from a study of blood T cell repertoires in COVID-19. The overall study: Spain, Italy and the United States supplied samples that represented acute and convalescent COVID-19.

The CDR3 totals 15 residues. The V and J ends lost 2 bases and 4 bases, in that order; junction bases with no gene match: 4. The germline gives CDR1 MNHEY, CDR2 SMNVEV (reference sequence). Authors' data handling: Researchers report that nucleated cell counts were estimated from reference gene primer amplification. The table came from immunoSEQ multiplex PCR; TCRdb's copy has only in-frame clones and leaves some out. From that table come the V and J calls and clone size; the DNA was used to work out D and trimming. The sample yields about 150,000 clones, around nine tenths seen once. The clonotype was recovered from a woman between 65 and 79 years old with acute or convalescent COVID-19. The sample taken for sequencing was peripheral blood. The chain couples TRBV27 to TRBJ1-2; 10 bases fit TRBD1. For the CDR3, the DNA is TGTGCCAGCAGTTTACTGGGGACAGGGGTCTATGGCTACACCTTC. Translation gives CASSLLGTGVYGYTF.